This entry concerns a single T cell receptor beta chain. This clonotype turned up a few times. Which antigen it targets is not known. Base qualities are not recorded, but no much larger clone differs from it by a single base. The data were taken from a study of CD8+CD57+ T cells in acquired aplastic anemia (dated by TCRdb to 2016 to 2019). A note on the overall study: DNA extracted from sorted CD4+ and CD8+ cells had a mean of roughly 3.4 ug, with a range of roughly 0.18 to 27.4 ug. An average of about 10 million reads for CD4+ cells and approximately 11 million reads for CD8+ cells was obtained from healthy donor samples.

Genomic DNA was used as template for profiling of TCR beta VDJ combinations and CDR3 sequences. An Illumina HiSeq 2000 was used for TCR repertoire sequencing. Processing in the source paper ran as follows. TRBV/TRBJ rearrangement plots, CDR3 size and DJ length profiles, and Simpson's diversity index were used to assess repertoires. The most abundant DNA sequence in the deep sequencing data was taken as the immunodominant clone. CDR3 amino acid sequences were screened for sharing across subjects and compared with published repertoires and the VDJdb database. TCRdb reran the public reads through fastp at Q25 and MiXCR, keeping productive beta chains. CDR3 protein sequences are deduplicated, and each keeps its most common genes and DNA. V and J calls and clone size were set by TCRdb, not the authors. This sample lists about 130,000 distinct CDR3 sequences; over 45% were detected once. The ten biggest clones cover around 2.5% of the sample.

In the study, sorted CD4+ and CD8+ blood T cells from patients with severe aplastic anemia and from healthy subjects underwent deep sequencing of TCR repertoires. Ficoll-Paque density gradient centrifugation was used to isolate peripheral blood mononuclear cells. CD4+ and CD8+ T cells were sorted by FACS or magnetic beads before DNA extraction. General conclusions and limits of the study: Around 28 CD8+ CDR3 sequences were found to be shared between patients and controls, but these sequences appeared to be highly expressed in patients and within the immunodominant clones of the patients. CD8+ Simpson's diversity did not differ significantly between patients and healthy controls (P=0.060).

The source material was sorted CD4+, CD8+, or CD8+CD57+ T cells (not recorded which) from PBMCs. The receptor's source is a human donor in good health, serving as a control.

The DNA sequence follows: TGTGCCACCAGTGATACCAGGGTTCGTGAGACCCAGTACTTC. Translated, this gives CATSDTRVRETQYF. This receptor chain uses TRBV24-1 and TRBJ2-5; the D gene is perhaps TRBD1, from 5 matching bases. CDR1 and CDR2 (KGHDR, SFDVKD) derive from the germline V gene. V drops 3 bases and J drops 5 bases, leaving 12 bases in between. The CDR3 contains 14 residues, cysteine and phenylalanine counted. The read is trimmed to its CDR3 DNA, 42 bases read in frame from base 1.